This T cell receptor (beta chain) was identified in a study of OX40 agonist ivuxolimab in advanced cancers. Across the whole study: Partial responses were achieved by three patients, of whom one had hepatocellular carcinoma and two had cutaneous melanoma.

Method: immunoSEQ multiplex PCR; TCRdb's copy keeps in-frame clones and lacks some. The sample consists of roughly 71,000 clones, 91% of them appearing once. This TCR came from an adult with an advanced solid tumor such as melanoma, head and neck, liver or kidney cancer. Material: CD4+ or CD8+ T cells sorted from blood, obtained in a trial of the OX40 agonist ivuxolimab.

CDR3 sequence reads: CASSQGGGLAPLHF. DNA of the CDR3: TGTGCCAGCAGCCAAGGGGGGGGTTTGGCACCCCTCCACTTT. V gene TRBV25-1 combines with J gene TRBJ1-6, with D possibly matching TRBD1 (6 bases). The CDR3 contains 14 residues. CDR1 and CDR2 (germline): MGHDK, SYGVNS. V was cut by 6 bases and J by 11 bases, with 17 bases left in between.